The 8 T cell receptor beta chains in this list originate from one sample, sequenced in a study of technical replicates of blood from a handful of donors. The assay was immunoSEQ multiplex PCR, and TCRdb's table has in-frame clones only and misses some. The sample comprises about 97,000 clones, about 95% of which are singletons, and roughly 0.35% rests with the top ten. Sequencing input: T cells isolated from PBMCs. The origin of the receptors is a human donor in good health.

V and J are TRBV4-2 and TRBJ2-2, with a weak D call TRBD2 (5 bases). Germline V CDR1 and CDR2: LGHNA, YNFKEQ. Between the trimmed V and J ends, which lost 4 bases and 0 bases, there was a span of 15 bases. The length of the CDR3 is 17 residues. Written as DNA, the CDR3 is TGTGCCAGCAGCCCCGGGGTTGCGGGCCCGAACACCGGGGAGCTGTTTTTT. Translating gives CASSPGVAGPNTGELFF.

The chain recombines TRBV30 with TRBJ2-7; D might be TRBD1 (7 bases). Germline assignment: CDR1 GTSNPN and CDR2 SVGIG (reference sequence). With 0 bases removed from V and 4 bases from J, the gap between germline ends came to 13 bases. The CDR3 is 14 residues long. In DNA form, the CDR3 reads TGTGCCTGGAGTGTACTAGCCAGGGGGTACGAGCAGTACTTC. This encodes CAWSVLARGYEQYF. Based on the CDR3 plus reference TRBV30 and TRBJ2-7, the full variable domain is SQTIHQWPATLVQPVGSPLSLECTVEGTSNPNLYWYRQAAGRGLQLLFYSVGIGQISSEVPQNLSASRPQDRQFILSSKKLLLSDSGFYLCAWSVLARGYEQYFGPGTRLTVT.

The chain links TRBV2 to TRBJ1-4, with 7 bases identical to TRBD1. J lost 7 bases, V lost 4 bases, and 15 bases had no gene match. The CDR3 sequence is 17 residues long. Germline V gene sequence: CDR1 SNHLY, CDR2 FYNNEI. The CDR3 loop is CASSGSSSKPGGEKLFF. In nucleotides, the CDR3 is TGTGCCAGCAGTGGGTCTTCGTCAAAACCAGGGGGTGAAAAACTGTTTTTT.

This sequence joins TRBV5-1 and TRBJ2-6; TRBD1 aligns across 9 bases. The CDR3 is 18 amino acids. Germline-derived CDR1 and CDR2 are SGHRS and YFSETQ. The V segment lost 1 base and the J segment 0 bases; nucleotides outside the gene matches: 5. The CDR3 loop is CASSLKGQGVSGANVLTF. CDR3 nucleotides: TGCGCCAGCAGCTTGAAGGGACAGGGAGTCTCTGGGGCCAACGTCCTGACTTTC.

The chain links TRBV6-5 to TRBJ1-4, with 10 bases matching TRBD1. Trimming took 6 bases from V and 7 from J; bases not matched to a gene: 5. Germline V gene lookup returns CDR1 MNHEY and CDR2 SVGAGI. CDR3 size: 14 residues. The CDR3 loop is CASSEDRGFEKLFF. The CDR3 DNA is TGTGCCAGCAGCGAGGACAGGGGGTTTGAAAAACTGTTTTTT.

This rearrangement joins TRBV4-1 to TRBJ2-3, with 7 bases that match TRBD1. V shed 4 bases, J shed 2 bases, and the junction held 6 bases outside the gene matches. Germline V gene sequence: CDR1 MGHRA, CDR2 YSYEKL. The CDR3 covers 15 residues. The CDR3 protein is CASSLIQGTTDTQYF. The CDR3 bases are TGCGCCAGCAGCCTGATACAGGGGACCACAGATACGCAGTATTTT.

This chain uses TRBV30 with TRBJ1-4, with TRBD1 matching 11 bases. The junction had 5 bases not matched to a gene; V was cut back by 4 bases and J by 7 bases. CDR3 size: 14 residues. Germline loops: CDR1 GTSNPN, CDR2 SVGIG (reference sequence). The CDR3 DNA sequence: TGTGCCTGGACCCCGGGACAGGGGGGTGAAAAACTGTTTTTT. Amino acid sequence: CAWTPGQGGEKLFF.

The chain couples TRBV30 to TRBJ1-5; TRBD1 agrees at 8 bases. The CDR3 runs 13 residues. Germline CDR1 is GTSNPN and CDR2 is SVGIG (reference sequence). The J segment lost 3 bases and the V segment lost 7 bases, leaving 5 bases of the junction unmatched. In DNA, the CDR3 is TGTGCCTTGACGGGACAGGACAATCAGCCCCAGCATTTT. This gives the protein CALTGQDNQPQHF.